The 32 T cell receptor beta chains below all came from one sample that was sequenced in a study of shared clonotypes between healthy human individuals. Libraries were prepared by immunoSEQ multiplex PCR; TCRdb keeps only in-frame clonotypes and omits some of them. Seen here are about 2.4 million clones, roughly 93% observed once, and the top ten hold about 0.39%. Input material: naive CD4+ T cells from PBMCs. Subset of the sample: CD45RA+ positively selected. These receptors originate from a man between 18 and 35 years old in good health. Some clones in this sample may be carry-over from other donors' samples.

Worth noting for this clone: An end of the junction does not agree with germline; a read error may underlie this. J is TRBJ1-2 and V is TRBV4-3, with a possible D match to TRBD1 (5 bases). The CDR3 runs to 12 residues. CDR1 is LGHNA and CDR2 is YSLEER in the germline V gene. The CDR3 spells CASSQARGGCTF. In nucleotides, the CDR3 is TGCGCCAGCAGCCAAGCTAGGGGTGGCTGCACCTTC.

This chain uses TRBV29-1 with TRBJ2-1; no reliable D call. This CDR3 has 14 residues. Germline lookup yields CDR1 SQVTM and CDR2 ANQGSEA. V lost 4 bases to trimming and J lost 0 bases, with 10 bases between them. The CDR3 here is CSVGARDSYNEQFF. Here the CDR3 DNA reads TGCAGCGTTGGTGCAAGGGACTCCTACAATGAGCAGTTCTTC.

The chain joins TRBV6-5 to TRBJ2-3, with 9 bases fitting TRBD2. The CDR3 consists of 15 residues. The V gene's germline CDR1 is MNHEY and CDR2 SVGAGI. With V trimmed by 4 bases and J by 6 bases, 8 bases remained unmatched. This CDR3 is CASSFRLAGLDTQYF. The CDR3 DNA reads as TGTGCCAGCAGTTTTCGTCTAGCGGGACTGGATACGCAGTATTTT.

The rearrangement links TRBV5-1 to TRBJ2-2; a possible D gene is TRBD1 (5 bases). Trimming stripped 4 bases from V and 7 bases from J, with 14 bases between. This CDR3 is built from 14 residues. The germline V gene encodes CDR1 SGHRS and CDR2 YFSETQ. The CDR3: CASSPQQGFGELFF. The CDR3, as DNA: TGCGCCAGCAGCCCACAGCAGGGTTTCGGGGAGCTGTTTTTT.

The V call is TRBV18, the J call TRBJ1-2; D might be TRBD1 (5 bases). CDR3 size: 12 residues. Germline CDR1 is KGHSH and CDR2 is LQKENI. With 5 bases removed from V and 3 bases from J, the gap between germline ends came to 7 bases. The CDR3 region has the DNA TGTGCCAGCTCAGACAGAGACTATGGCTACACCTTC. It translates to CASSDRDYGYTF. Looking up the rest from reference TRBV18 and TRBJ1-2 gives the full variable domain: NAGVMQNPRHLVRRRGQEARLRCSPMKGHSHVYWYRQLPEEGLKFMVYLQKENIIDESGMPKERFSAEFPKEGPSILRIQQVVRGDSAAYFCASSDRDYGYTFGSGTRLTVV.

This sequence joins TRBV28 and TRBJ2-7; 8 bases agree with TRBD1. Germline V lookup: CDR1 MDHEN, CDR2 SYDVKM. V gave up 5 bases and J gave up 3 bases; unmatched junction bases: 6. This CDR3 has 14 residues. CDR3 amino acids: CASSGTGWYYEQYF. The CDR3 DNA reads as TGTGCCAGCAGTGGGACAGGCTGGTACTACGAGCAGTACTTC.

The rearrangement links TRBV7-2 to TRBJ1-2, with D tentatively TRBD1 (5 bases). Looked up from germline, CDR1 is SGHTA and CDR2 is FQGNSA. The CDR3 is made up of 15 amino acids. V lost 3 bases and J 0 bases, leaving 11 bases between the germline ends. The CDR3 nucleotides are TGTGCCAGCAGCTTTGGGGACCGAGCTAACTATGGCTACACCTTC. Translating gives CASSFGDRANYGYTF.

The genes are TRBV5-1 and TRBJ2-7; D ambiguous. This CDR3 is built from 14 residues. CDR1 and CDR2 from the germline V gene are SGHRS and YFSETQ. V lost 1 base, J lost 2 bases, and 10 bases lay in between. The CDR3 coding sequence is TGCGCCAGCAGCTTGTCGGGCGCCGCCTACGAGCAGTACTTC. This gives the protein CASSLSGAAYEQYF.

The chain joins TRBV6-5 to TRBJ1-2, with D uncertain. V dropped 5 bases and J dropped 0 bases, with 13 bases sitting between them. Germline-derived CDR1 and CDR2 are MNHEY and SVGAGI. This CDR3 has 15 residues. The CDR3 here is CASSPAYSANYGYTF. CDR3 nucleotides: TGTGCCAGCAGTCCCGCCTACAGTGCTAACTATGGCTACACCTTC.

This chain links TRBV7-2 with TRBJ2-5; no reliable D call. V dropped 0 bases and J dropped 2 bases, with 13 bases sitting between them. Germline V gene lookup returns CDR1 SGHTA and CDR2 FQGNSA. The CDR3 covers 16 residues. CDR3: CASSLASSAGQETQYF. The CDR3 DNA is TGTGCCAGCAGCTTAGCATCATCGGCAGGACAAGAGACCCAGTACTTC.

The chain recombines TRBV28 with TRBJ2-5; 7 bases line up with TRBD2. V lost 2 bases and J lost 4; bases outside the gene matches: 4. This CDR3 is 14 amino acids long. Germline CDR1 reads MDHEN; CDR2 reads SYDVKM. CDR3 in amino acids: CASSLAGARETQYF. DNA of the CDR3: TGTGCCAGCAGTTTAGCGGGAGCTCGAGAGACCCAGTACTTC.

The genes are TRBV2 and TRBJ2-3; 9 nucleotides match TRBD2. Germline CDR1 is SNHLY and CDR2 is FYNNEI. This CDR3 spans 16 amino acids. Trimming at V came to 4 bases and at J to 0 bases, leaving 5 bases not matched to a gene. This chain's CDR3 is CASSVGGRGSTDTQYF. DNA for the CDR3: TGTGCCAGCAGTGTGGGCGGGAGGGGAAGCACAGATACGCAGTATTTT.

This chain uses TRBV5-1 with TRBJ1-1; D is possibly TRBD1 (5 bases). V lost 4 bases, J lost 4 bases, and 17 bases lay in between. This CDR3 spans 15 amino acids. CDR1 is SGHRS, CDR2 YFSETQ, per germline. The CDR3 DNA reads as TGCGCCAGCAGCCGCGGGGACTTCGGATCCACTGAAGCTTTCTTT. Encoded protein: CASSRGDFGSTEAFF.

This sequence joins TRBV7-9 and TRBJ2-3; perhaps TRBD2 as D (6 bases). The CDR3 spans 14 residues. Germline CDR1 and CDR2: SEHNR and FQNEAQ (reference sequence). V gave up 5 bases and J gave up 3 bases, with 12 bases separating them. The CDR3 bases are TGTGCCAGCAGCCAAGCAGCGGGTACAGATACGCAGTATTTT. This codes for CASSQAAGTDTQYF.

This chain uses TRBV18 with TRBJ2-2; 8 nucleotides match TRBD2. The V gene end was trimmed by 9 bases and the J gene end by 3 bases; junction bases not matched to a gene: 9. CDR1 KGHSH and CDR2 LQKENI come from the germline V gene. This CDR3 has 15 amino acids. The CDR3 loop reads CASNPTSVDTGELFF. DNA of the CDR3: TGTGCCAGTAATCCGACTAGCGTGGACACCGGGGAGCTGTTTTTT.

The chain links TRBV5-6 to TRBJ2-3, with 13 bases fitting TRBD2. V gave up 0 bases and J gave up 4 bases; unmatched junction bases: 8. The CDR3 contains 18 residues. Germline CDR1 SGHDT, CDR2 YYEEEE. The CDR3 nucleotides are TGTGCCAGCAGCTTGGCAACACTAGCGGGAGGGTTGTCAGATACGCAGTATTTT. It is translated as CASSLATLAGGLSDTQYF.

CDR3 residues: CASSALDRRNTEAFF. The CDR3 DNA is TGTGCCAGTAGTGCCCTGGACAGGAGAAACACTGAAGCTTTCTTT. The chain carries TRBV19 and TRBJ1-1; 7 bases are shared with TRBD1. Trimming at V came to 5 bases and at J to 2 bases, leaving 8 bases not matched to a gene. The CDR3 spans 15 residues. The germline CDR1 and CDR2 sequences are LNHDA and SQIVND (reference sequence).

V and J are TRBV11-2 and TRBJ2-1; 11 positions match TRBD2. J lost 12 bases, V lost 7 bases, and 8 bases had no gene match. The CDR3 runs to 13 residues. Germline assignment: CDR1 SGHAT and CDR2 FQNNGV. DNA for the CDR3: TGTGCCAGCATGCTAGCGGGAGGCTGGCGGCAGTTCTTC. Translated: CASMLAGGWRQFF.

This rearrangement joins TRBV18 to TRBJ1-1, with 11 bases lining up with TRBD1. V lost 5 bases, J lost 0 bases, and 5 bases stayed unmatched. Per the germline V gene, CDR1 is KGHSH and CDR2 is LQKENI. The CDR3 has 16 amino acids. CDR3 loop: CASSSDRGPLNTEAFF. The DNA of the CDR3 is TGTGCCAGCTCATCGGACAGGGGGCCTTTGAACACTGAAGCTTTCTTT.

The chain carries TRBV21-1 and TRBJ2-3; TRBD1 is the table's D call, not checked against the DNA. TRBV21-1 is labeled a pseudogene. The CDR3 covers 18 residues. The CDR3 region has the DNA TGTGCCAGCAGCAAGTGGGATTATGGGACAGGGGCGTCAGATACGCAGTATTTT. Translation: CASSKWDYGTGASDTQYF.

Turning to this clone: Other nucleotide sequences from this sample produce the same CDR3. The chain uses TRBV20-1 and TRBJ2-3; D is ambiguous. Germline V CDR1 and CDR2: DFQATT, SNEGSKA (reference sequence). V was pared by 5 bases and J by 2 bases, with 5 bases between. The CDR3 is 11 residues long. CDR3 amino acids: CSAGATDTQYF. The CDR3 region has the DNA TGCAGTGCTGGCGCCACAGATACGCAGTATTTT.

There are a few counts of this clone. This rearrangement joins TRBV7-9 to TRBJ1-1; D is ambiguous. V lost 4 bases and J 1 base, leaving 7 bases between the germline ends. CDR1 and CDR2 (germline): SEHNR, FQNEAQ (reference sequence). The CDR3 is made up of 13 amino acids. The CDR3 protein is CASSYWGNTEAFF. CDR3 nucleotides: TGTGCCAGCAGCTACTGGGGGAACACTGAAGCTTTCTTT.

This clone was counted a single time. The chain combines TRBV9 with TRBJ2-2, with 12 positions matching TRBD2. V shed 3 bases, J shed 5 bases, and the junction held 5 bases outside the gene matches. This CDR3 region has 16 residues. Germline V gene lookup returns CDR1 SGDLS and CDR2 YYNGEE. The CDR3 coding sequence is TGTGCCAGCAGCGGACTAGCGGGAGATGGTACCGGGGAGCTGTTTTTT. Translated, it gives CASSGLAGDGTGELFF.

Remarks on this clone: Other DNA sequences in this sample translate to the same CDR3. The V call is TRBV7-9, the J call TRBJ2-7; 7 bases are shared with TRBD1. J lost 2 bases, V lost 3 bases, and 1 base had no gene match. Germline CDR1 SEHNR, CDR2 FQNEAQ (reference sequence). The length of the CDR3 is 13 residues. The CDR3 here is CASSFGTAYEQYF. The CDR3 DNA is TGTGCCAGCAGCTTCGGGACAGCCTACGAGCAGTACTTC.

This clone was picked up one time. This chain connects TRBV6-5 to TRBJ1-1; D might be TRBD1 (5 bases). Trimming took 6 bases from V and 0 from J, leaving 14 bases between them. CDR1 and CDR2 (germline): MNHEY, SVGAGI. The CDR3 extends over 15 amino acids. Written as DNA, the CDR3 is TGTGCCAGCAGGGCCCGGGACCCCATGAACACTGAAGCTTTCTTT. Translated, it gives CASRARDPMNTEAFF.

This clone has more than one count but fewer than ten. This sequence joins TRBV29-1 and TRBJ1-1; D not certain. The CDR3 totals 13 residues. Trimming took 6 bases from V and 0 from J, leaving 11 bases between them. Germline assignment: CDR1 SQVTM and CDR2 ANQGSEA. As DNA, the CDR3 is TGCAGCGTCAAAGGGATTATGAACACTGAAGCTTTCTTT. Its translation: CSVKGIMNTEAFF.

V is TRBV14 and J is TRBJ1-1; unclear D gene. Germline CDR1 and CDR2: SGHDN and FVKESK. The CDR3 is 14 amino acids. V was clipped by 1 base and J by 3 bases, with 9 bases between them. The CDR3 reads CASSQVRGHTEAFF. As DNA, the CDR3 is TGTGCCAGCAGCCAAGTAAGAGGCCACACTGAAGCTTTCTTT.

The chain joins TRBV27 to TRBJ2-1; D gene ambiguous. The germline V and J ends were trimmed by 0 bases and 2 bases, with 11 bases remaining between them. The CDR3 extends over 16 amino acids. The germline gives CDR1 MNHEY, CDR2 SMNVEV (reference sequence). CDR3 region: CASSLSIGSPYNEQFF. The CDR3 DNA is TGTGCCAGCAGTTTATCGATAGGCAGCCCCTACAATGAGCAGTTCTTC.

V and J are TRBV13 and TRBJ2-5, with D perhaps matching TRBD1 or TRBD2 (5 bases each). The ends were cut back, 0 bases at V and 2 bases at J, with 10 bases in the middle. CDR3 length: 15 residues. Germline V gene lookup returns CDR1 PRHDT and CDR2 FYEKMQ (reference sequence). CDR3 DNA: TGTGCCAGCAGCTTAGGCCTGGGACCGCAAGAGACCCAGTACTTC. This encodes CASSLGLGPQETQYF.

The chain joins TRBV5-1 to TRBJ2-1; 7 positions match TRBD2. V dropped 0 bases and J dropped 2; count of bases not matched to a gene: 2. From germline, CDR1 is SGHRS and CDR2 YFSETQ. The CDR3 totals 15 residues. CDR3 bases: TGCGCCAGCAGCTTGGTGAGCGGGACCTACAATGAGCAGTTCTTC. Amino acids: CASSLVSGTYNEQFF.

This rearrangement joins TRBV5-5 to TRBJ2-7; D is undetermined. Germline V gene lookup returns CDR1 SGHKS and CDR2 YYEKEE (reference sequence). V was trimmed by 4 bases and J by 3 bases, leaving 14 bases between them. The CDR3 contains 14 residues. The DNA of the CDR3 is TGTGCCAGCAGCCCAAGGTTGCCCAACTACGAGCAGTACTTC. Its translation: CASSPRLPNYEQYF.

The chain employs TRBV5-4 and TRBJ1-2; 11 nucleotides match TRBD1. Per germline, CDR1 SGHNT and CDR2 YYREEE (reference sequence). Trimming took 4 bases from V and 5 from J; bases not matched to a gene: 4. CDR3 length: 14 amino acids. CDR3 loop: CASSTGQGAYGYTF. The CDR3 DNA sequence: TGTGCCAGCAGCACAGGACAGGGGGCGTATGGCTACACCTTC.